The clone carrying this T cell receptor (beta chain) appeared many times. What it binds is unknown. This specimen comes from a study of response to subunit inactivated influenza vaccine. Whole-study findings and limits: That few new T cells are recruited by each seasonal influenza vaccination was the authors' suggestion.

The germline gives CDR1 KGHDR, CDR2 SFDVKD. The trim removed 4 bases at V and 6 bases at J, leaving 8 bases unmatched. The CDR3 is 17 residues long. TCRdb reprocessed the RT-PCR reads with MiXCR, giving one entry per CDR3 protein. The repertoire holds under 550,000 distinct CDR3 sequences, approximately 7.6% seen once, with approximately 13% in the top ten. The sequence came from a man aged 50-75 years who received an inactivated influenza vaccine. The chain is built from TRBV24-1 and TRBJ2-1; 13 nucleotides match TRBD2. The starting material was PBMCs from blood, obtained roughly 24 months after vaccination. The CDR3 DNA follows: TGTGCCACCAGTGACCCACTAGCGGGAGGGGACACCAATGAGCAGTTCTTC. This sequence encodes CATSDPLAGGDTNEQFF.